The 27 T cell receptor beta chains given below trace back to one sample, sequenced in a study of T cell clonality in common variable immunodeficiency. Whole-study results and caveats: Reportedly, TCR beta sequences from common variable immunodeficiency showed fewer deletions and N-nucleotide insertions.

Their antigens remain unidentified. The data were produced by immunoSEQ multiplex PCR, yet TCRdb's version contains in-frame clones alone and is incomplete. Singletons are absent from the sample, which has roughly 23,000 clones. Sequences were obtained from peripheral blood mononuclear cells. Source of these receptors: a human donor with common variable immunodeficiency.

This clone was seen a handful of times. The CDR3 loop is CASSPGQGHDYGYTF. The sequenced part of the CDR3 DNA is TGTGCCAGCAGCCCGGGACAGGGCCATGACTATGGC. The chain is built from TRBV7-3 and TRBJ1-2; 9 bases map to TRBD1. The read falls 3 residues short of the CDR3 end, and the missing part is taken from the germline J gene. This CDR3 has 15 residues. Trimming took 5 bases from V and 3 from J; bases not matched to a gene: 7. Germline V gene sequence: CDR1 SGHTA, CDR2 FQGTGA.

On this clone itself: The CDR3 end is not reached by the read, which stops 3 residues before it; the germline J gene fills it in. The chain joins TRBV5-6 to TRBJ2-7; D is perhaps TRBD1 (6 bases). Germline CDR1 and CDR2: SGHDT and YYEEEE. The CDR3 has 13 residues. The V end lost 0 bases, the J end lost 5 bases, and 9 bases lay between the germline ends. CDR3 bases read: TGTGCCAGCAGCTTGGGGACAGCCAACGAG. It encodes CASSLGTANE. The CDR3 as a whole reads CASSLGTANEQYF. The variable domain in full, with the rest retrieved from reference TRBV5-6 and TRBJ2-7, is DAGVTQSPTHLIKTRGQQVTLRCSPKSGHDTVSWYQQALGQGPQFIFQYYEEEERQRGNFPDRFSGHQFPNYSSELNVNALLLGDSALYLCASSLGTANEQYFGPGTRLTVT.

This clone has at least ten counts. Read data end 3 residues before the CDR3 end; the end is taken from the germline J gene. The chain carries TRBV29-1 and TRBJ2-1, with D possibly being TRBD1 (6 bases). There are 12 residues in the CDR3. The germline gives CDR1 SQVTM, CDR2 ANQGSEA. Trimming removed 7 bases from V and 8 bases from J, with 15 bases in between. This CDR3 is CSGRIQGYEQFF. The sequenced CDR3 bases are TGCAGCGGAAGAATACAGGGCTATGAG.

Turning to this clone: Coverage ceases 3 residues before the CDR3 finishes, and the germline J gene fills in the end. The chain couples TRBV19 to TRBJ2-5; 9 nucleotides agree with TRBD2. CDR3 length equals 16 residues. J gave up 4 bases and V 5 bases, and 11 bases lay outside the gene matches. Germline values: CDR1 LNHDA, CDR2 SQIVND (reference sequence). CDR3 region: CASSLGSGGFGETQYF. CDR3 DNA, as far as it was read: TGTGCCAGTAGTCTGGGCAGCGGGGGGTTCGGAGAGACC. Filled out from reference TRBV19 and TRBJ2-5, the complete variable domain reads DGGITQSPKYLFRKEGQNVTLSCEQNLNHDAMYWYRQDPGQGLRLIYYSQIVNDFQKGDIAEGYSVSREKKESFPLTVTSAQKNPTAFYLCASSLGSGGFGETQYFGPGTRLLVL.

This clone was observed at least ten times. With the read ending 3 residues before the CDR3 end, the germline J gene is used to fill in that end. V is TRBV20-1 and J is TRBJ2-5; D may be TRBD2 (5 bases). Germline loops: CDR1 DFQATT, CDR2 SNEGSKA (reference sequence). The CDR3 is 14 amino acids. V was cut by 5 bases and J by 2 bases, with 15 bases left in between. The CDR3 sequence: CSAPARRTQETQYF. The part of the CDR3 DNA that was read is TGCAGTGCTCCCGCCCGACGGACTCAAGAGACC.

This clone has a handful of counts. The read ends 3 residues shy of where the CDR3 ends; the end is completed using the germline J gene. The gene calls are TRBV2 and TRBJ2-3, with D hard to call. Germline V gives CDR1 SNHLY, CDR2 FYNNEI. This CDR3 spans 10 amino acids. CDR3 bases read: TGTGCCAGCAGTTTAGAGACG. Encoded protein: CASSLET. The complete CDR3 sequence is CASSLETQYF.

With respect to this clone: The read falls 3 residues short of the CDR3 end, and the missing part is taken from the germline J gene. The chain couples TRBV30 to TRBJ2-5; 7 positions agree with TRBD1. CDR1 is GTSNPN, CDR2 SVGIG, per germline (reference sequence). This CDR3 has 13 residues. Trimming cost V 5 bases and J 5 bases; bases outside gene matches: 8. The CDR3 here is CAWGRQGTETQYF. The part of the CDR3 DNA that was read is TGTGCCTGGGGGCGACAGGGCACGGAGACC.

Concerning this clone: The missing CDR3 end, 3 residues past where the read stops, is filled in from the germline J gene. V is TRBV7-3 and J is TRBJ2-3, with a weak D call TRBD2 (6 bases). Germline loops: CDR1 SGHTA, CDR2 FQGTGA. The CDR3 sequence is 14 residues long. The germline V and J ends were trimmed by 0 bases and 3 bases, with 7 bases remaining between them. CDR3: CASSLTGGTDTQYF. The CDR3 bases that were read are TGTGCCAGCAGCTTAACGGGGGGAACAGATACG. Supplemented by reference TRBV7-3 and TRBJ2-3, the full variable domain reads GAGVSQTPSNKVTEKGKYVELRCDPISGHTALYWYRQSLGQGPEFLIYFQGTGAADDSGLPNDRFFAVRPEGSVSTLKIQRTERGDSAVYLCASSLTGGTDTQYFGPGTRLTVL.

This clone has a handful of counts. From the germline J gene comes the end of the CDR3, since the read stops 3 residues before it. V is TRBV30 and J is TRBJ1-6; 7 bases match TRBD1. Germline V CDR1 and CDR2: GTSNPN, SVGIG (reference sequence). The CDR3 is made up of 16 amino acids. Trimming at V came to 0 bases and at J to 6 bases, leaving 8 bases not matched to a gene. CDR3 amino acids: CAWSVPGGPTNSPLHF. The CDR3 bases that were read are TGTGCCTGGAGTGTACCAGGGGGACCCACTAATTCACCC.

This clone was seen repeatedly, ten times or more. The sequence runs out 3 residues before the end of the CDR3; the remainder is reconstructed from the germline J gene. The chain links TRBV7-3 to TRBJ2-3; 9 nucleotides match TRBD2. The CDR3 spans 17 residues. Germline V CDR1 and CDR2: SGHTA, FQGTGA. The trim removed 5 bases at V and 1 base at J, leaving 10 bases unmatched. The CDR3 is CASSPTRWTSGTDTQYF. CDR3 DNA, as far as it was read: TGTGCCAGCAGCCCCACGCGGTGGACTAGCGGCACAGATACG.

This clone was seen at least ten times. The missing CDR3 end, 3 residues past where the read stops, is filled in from the germline J gene. Additional DNA sequences in this sample encode the identical CDR3. This chain connects TRBV19 to TRBJ2-2, with a weak D call TRBD1 (5 bases). The CDR3 covers 15 residues. V was cut by 2 bases and J by 4 bases, with 11 bases left in between. Germline V lookup: CDR1 LNHDA, CDR2 SQIVND (reference sequence). The CDR3 loop reads CASSIRQGGTGELFF. Partial CDR3 DNA: TGTGCCAGTAGTATAAGGCAGGGTGGCACCGGGGAG.

This clone was detected only a few times. Read data end 3 residues before the CDR3 end; the end is taken from the germline J gene. The V gene is TRBV5-1, the J gene TRBJ1-5, with D possibly matching TRBD1 (5 bases). Per the germline V gene, CDR1 is SGHRS and CDR2 is YFSETQ. This CDR3 is 14 amino acids long. V lost 0 bases and J lost 5, with 9 bases in between. The sequenced CDR3 bases are TGCGCCAGCAGCTTGGAATGGGGGGATCAGCCC. This gives the protein CASSLEWGDQP. The CDR3 reads in full as CASSLEWGDQPQHF.

The sample holds a few counts of this clone. Read data end 3 residues before the CDR3 end; the end is taken from the germline J gene. The chain carries TRBV18 and TRBJ1-1; 10 bases match TRBD1. This CDR3 has 16 residues. The germline gives CDR1 KGHSH, CDR2 LQKENI. J gave up 4 bases and V 4 bases, and 9 bases lay outside the gene matches. CDR3 DNA (partial): TGTGCCAGCTCACAGCTACCGGGACAGGGGCGCACTGAA. The encoded protein is CASSQLPGQGRTE. The CDR3 in full is CASSQLPGQGRTEAFF.

This clone turned up a few times. At one of its ends the junction is not consistent with the germline gene, which may arise from a read error. The missing CDR3 end, 3 residues past where the read stops, is filled in from the germline J gene. This chain joins TRBV18 and TRBJ1-5; the match to TRBD1 covers 8 bases. The CDR3 has 17 residues. Germline CDR1 reads KGHSH; CDR2 reads LQKENI. The CDR3 bases that were read are TGTGCCAGCTCAAGTTGGACAGGGAGTCGAAGCAAGCAGCCC. Amino acid sequence: CASSSWTGSRSKQP. The CDR3, in full, reads CASSSWTGSRSKQPQHF.

Notes on this clone: Read data end 3 residues before the CDR3 end; the end is taken from the germline J gene. J is TRBJ2-3 and V is TRBV6-1; TRBD2 agrees at 14 bases. CDR1 MNHNS and CDR2 SASEGT come from the germline V gene. The CDR3 has 15 residues. The junction had 1 base not matched to a gene; V was cut back by 4 bases and J by 4 bases. The part of the CDR3 DNA that was read is TGTGCCAGCAGTGGACTAGCGGGGGGGCCAGATACG. Translation gives CASSGLAGGPDT. In full, the CDR3 reads CASSGLAGGPDTQYF.

This clone showed up just a few times. The read ends 3 residues before the CDR3 terminus; that terminus is restored from the germline J gene. J is TRBJ1-3 and V is TRBV30; 7 bases fit TRBD1. Germline values: CDR1 GTSNPN, CDR2 SVGIG (reference sequence). Trimming took 0 bases from V and 0 from J; bases not matched to a gene: 5. This CDR3 is 16 amino acids long. The sequenced part of the CDR3 DNA is TGTGCCTGGAGTGTGGTGGGACAGTACTCTGGAAACACC. This sequence encodes CAWSVVGQYSGNT. Given in full, the CDR3 is CAWSVVGQYSGNTIYF.

This clone has only a few counts. The CDR3 extends 3 residues past the end of the read, so its final part is completed from the germline J gene. V gene TRBV30 combines with J gene TRBJ2-5; D might be TRBD2 (5 bases). The CDR3 is 15 amino acids. The germline CDR1 and CDR2 sequences are GTSNPN and SVGIG (reference sequence). The V gene lost 5 bases and the J gene lost 2 bases, with 18 bases spanning the gap. The sequenced part of the CDR3 DNA is TGTGCCTGGGTTCCGTGGGCGGGCTCGCAAGAGACC. This translates into CAWVPWAGSQET. The CDR3 in its entirety is CAWVPWAGSQETQYF.

A note on this clone: The read stops 3 residues short of the end of the CDR3; the missing end is completed from the germline J gene. This chain connects TRBV30 to TRBJ2-6; the D gene is possibly TRBD1 (6 bases). Germline loops: CDR1 GTSNPN, CDR2 SVGIG (reference sequence). CDR3 length equals 15 residues. With 5 bases removed from V and 4 bases from J, the gap between germline ends came to 15 bases. The CDR3 region is CAWSAMGAGANVLTF. The sequenced CDR3 bases are TGTGCCTGGTCGGCGATGGGGGCCGGGGCCAACGTC.

This clone was seen at least ten times. The read falls 3 residues short of the CDR3 end, and the missing part is taken from the germline J gene. The J gene is TRBJ2-3, the V gene TRBV6-2 or TRBV6-3; 7 positions agree with TRBD2. The J segment lost 2 bases and the V segment lost 4 bases, leaving 6 bases of the junction unmatched. CDR1 and CDR2 from the germline V gene are MNHEY and SVGEGT. This CDR3 contains 15 residues. CDR3: CASSLGGSPTDTQYF. CDR3 DNA, as far as it was read: TGTGCCAGCAGTTTGGGCGGGAGCCCCACAGATACG.

As concerns this clone: Read data end 3 residues before the CDR3 end; the end is taken from the germline J gene. V usage is TRBV18 and J usage is TRBJ1-2; TRBD1 matches at 7 bases. The germline V gene has CDR1 KGHSH and CDR2 LQKENI. The length of the CDR3 is 14 residues. Incomplete CDR3 DNA: TGTGCCAGCTCACCACCGGAGGGGACAGAAGGC. Its protein product is CASSPPEGTEG. The entire CDR3 sequence reads CASSPPEGTEGYTF.

This clone has just a few counts. The missing CDR3 end, 3 residues past where the read stops, is filled in from the germline J gene. The chain is built from TRBV20-1 and TRBJ1-1; TRBD1 agrees at 7 bases. The germline CDR1 and CDR2 sequences are DFQATT and SNEGSKA (reference sequence). This CDR3 is 13 amino acids long. CDR3 sequence reads: CSASRQGQLKAFF. Partial CDR3 DNA: TGCAGTGCTAGCAGACAGGGACAGCTAAAA.

In the case of this clone: The observed sequence ends 3 residues before the CDR3 terminus, with the missing tail filled in from the germline J gene. The chain couples TRBV10-3 to TRBJ2-5; D possibly corresponds to TRBD2 (6 bases). Germline values: CDR1 ENHRY, CDR2 SYGVKD. This CDR3 region has 15 residues. V lost 6 bases and J lost 3, with 17 bases in between. The CDR3 bases that were read are TGTGCCATCAGGGGGGGTGGGGCCGGTGAAGAGACC. It translates to CAIRGGGAGEET. The whole CDR3 protein reads CAIRGGGAGEETQYF.

This clone has a handful of counts. With the read ending 3 residues before the CDR3 end, the germline J gene is used to fill in that end. This chain links TRBV2 with TRBJ2-3; D is unresolved. The CDR3 totals 14 residues. The V end was cut by 5 bases, the J end by 5 bases, with 14 bases between. Germline loops: CDR1 SNHLY, CDR2 FYNNEI. Incomplete CDR3 DNA: TGTGCCAGCAGTCCTTTGACTCCTGTAGATACG. Translating it yields CASSPLTPVDT. Given in full, the CDR3 is CASSPLTPVDTQYF.

Ten or more counts support this clone. The missing CDR3 end, 3 residues past where the read stops, is filled in from the germline J gene. The chain uses TRBV5-6 and TRBJ2-5, with D possibly matching TRBD1 (6 bases). Trimming cost V 2 bases and J 4 bases, with 12 bases left between them. Germline V CDR1 and CDR2: SGHDT, YYEEEE. CDR3 size: 14 residues. The sequenced part of the CDR3 DNA is TGTGCCAGCAGCTTAATTGAGGGGGTAGAGACC. Translation gives CASSLIEGVET. The full-length CDR3 reads as CASSLIEGVETQYF.

Remarks on this clone: The read ends 3 residues shy of where the CDR3 ends; the end is completed using the germline J gene. The chain is built from TRBV6-1 and TRBJ1-1; 9 bases are a match to TRBD1. The CDR3 is made up of 14 amino acids. CDR1 MNHNS and CDR2 SASEGT come from the germline V gene. The V and J ends lost 4 bases and 4 bases, in that order; junction bases with no gene match: 4. The DNA read from the CDR3 is TGTGCCAGCAGTGGAGAGACAGGGGGCACTGAA. This sequence encodes CASSGETGGTE. The complete CDR3 reads CASSGETGGTEAFF.

This clone was seen a handful of times. The CDR3 extends 3 residues past the end of the read, so its final part is completed from the germline J gene. The chain is built from TRBV30 and TRBJ1-2, with D possibly TRBD1 on 5 matching bases. There are 13 residues in the CDR3. CDR1 and CDR2 (germline): GTSNPN, SVGIG (reference sequence). V lost 1 base and J 7 bases, leaving 13 bases between the germline ends. The CDR3 reads CAWSGQGHAGYTF. The sequenced part of the CDR3 DNA is TGTGCCTGGAGTGGCCAGGGCCATGCTGGC.

This clone showed up many times. CDR3 DNA, as far as it was read: TGTGCCAGCTCAAGGGCCCCGCAGAGGGAGACC. Protein: CASSRAPQRET. The entire CDR3 protein reads CASSRAPQRETQYF. The chain has TRBV18 and TRBJ2-5, with D uncertain. The sequenced fragment ends 3 residues before the CDR3 boundary, so the rest is inferred from the germline J gene. The V gene's germline CDR1 is KGHSH and CDR2 LQKENI. Trimming cost V 5 bases and J 5 bases, with 15 bases left between them. This CDR3 comprises 14 residues.